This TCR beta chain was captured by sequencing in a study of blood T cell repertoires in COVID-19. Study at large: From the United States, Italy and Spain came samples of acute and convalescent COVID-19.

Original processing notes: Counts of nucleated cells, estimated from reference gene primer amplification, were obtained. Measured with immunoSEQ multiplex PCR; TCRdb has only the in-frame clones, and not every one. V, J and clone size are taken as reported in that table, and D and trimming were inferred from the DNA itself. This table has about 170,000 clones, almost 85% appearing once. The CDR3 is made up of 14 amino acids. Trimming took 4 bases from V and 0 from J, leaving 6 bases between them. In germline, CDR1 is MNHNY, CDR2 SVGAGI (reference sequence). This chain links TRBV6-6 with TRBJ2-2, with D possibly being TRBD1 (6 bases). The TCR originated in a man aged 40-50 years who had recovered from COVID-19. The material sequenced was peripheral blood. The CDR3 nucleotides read TGTGCCAGCAGTTCAGGGGCGAACACCGGGGAGCTGTTTTTT. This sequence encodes CASSSGANTGELFF.